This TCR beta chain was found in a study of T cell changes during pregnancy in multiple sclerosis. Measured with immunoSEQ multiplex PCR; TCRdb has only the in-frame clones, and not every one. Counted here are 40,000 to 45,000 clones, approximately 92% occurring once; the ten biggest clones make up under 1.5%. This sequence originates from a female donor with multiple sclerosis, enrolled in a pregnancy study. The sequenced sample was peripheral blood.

For the CDR3, the DNA is TGTGCCAGCAGGGCCCAAGGTCCTAATGAAAAACTGTTTTTT. Translated, it gives CASRAQGPNEKLFF. V usage is TRBV28 and J usage is TRBJ1-4, with D hard to call. V was shortened by 6 bases and J by 3 bases, with 11 bases between the two germline ends. Germline V gene data show CDR1 as MDHEN and CDR2 as SYDVKM. The CDR3 has 14 residues.